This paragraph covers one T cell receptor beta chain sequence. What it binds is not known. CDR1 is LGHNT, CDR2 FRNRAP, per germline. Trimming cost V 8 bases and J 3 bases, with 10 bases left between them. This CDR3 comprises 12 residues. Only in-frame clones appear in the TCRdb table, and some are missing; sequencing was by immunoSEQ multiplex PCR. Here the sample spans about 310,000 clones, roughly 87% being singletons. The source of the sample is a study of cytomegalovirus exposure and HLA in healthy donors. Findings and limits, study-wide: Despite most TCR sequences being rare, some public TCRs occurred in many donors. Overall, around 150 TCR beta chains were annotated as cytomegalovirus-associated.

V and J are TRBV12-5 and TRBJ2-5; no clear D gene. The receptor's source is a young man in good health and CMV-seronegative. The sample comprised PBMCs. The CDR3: CASSVREETQYF. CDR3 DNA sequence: TGTGCTAGTTCTGTTCGGGAAGAGACCCAGTACTTC.